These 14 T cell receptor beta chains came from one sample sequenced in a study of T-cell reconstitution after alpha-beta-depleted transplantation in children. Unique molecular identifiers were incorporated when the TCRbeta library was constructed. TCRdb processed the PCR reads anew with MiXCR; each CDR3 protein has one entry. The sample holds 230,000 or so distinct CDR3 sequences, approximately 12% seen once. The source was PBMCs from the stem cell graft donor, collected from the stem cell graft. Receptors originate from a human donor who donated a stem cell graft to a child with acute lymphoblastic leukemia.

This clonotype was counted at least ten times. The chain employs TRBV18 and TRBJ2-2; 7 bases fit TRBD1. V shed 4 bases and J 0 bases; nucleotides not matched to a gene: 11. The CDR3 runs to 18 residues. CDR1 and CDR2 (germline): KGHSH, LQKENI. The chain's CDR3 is CASSLFPPGQTNTGELFF. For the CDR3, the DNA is TGTGCCAGCTCACTTTTCCCTCCGGGACAGACGAACACCGGGGAGCTGTTTTTT.

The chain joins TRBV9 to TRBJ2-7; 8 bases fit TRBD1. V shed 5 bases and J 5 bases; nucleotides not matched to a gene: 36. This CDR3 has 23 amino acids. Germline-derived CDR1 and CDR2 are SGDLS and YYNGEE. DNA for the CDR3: TGTGCCAGCAGACCGACGGTAGGGGGCAGGGGGCGCGGAGAAAGTTTTTTATCGGACGAGCAGTACTTC. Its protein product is CASRPTVGGRGRGESFLSDEQYF.

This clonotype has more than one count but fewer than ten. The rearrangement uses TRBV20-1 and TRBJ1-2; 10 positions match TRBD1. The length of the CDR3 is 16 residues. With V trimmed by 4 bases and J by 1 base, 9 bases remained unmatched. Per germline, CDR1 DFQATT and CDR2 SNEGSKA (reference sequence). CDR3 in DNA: TGCAGTGCTATTATAGACAGGGGGCTGATTAACTATGGCTACACCTTC. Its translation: CSAIIDRGLINYGYTF.

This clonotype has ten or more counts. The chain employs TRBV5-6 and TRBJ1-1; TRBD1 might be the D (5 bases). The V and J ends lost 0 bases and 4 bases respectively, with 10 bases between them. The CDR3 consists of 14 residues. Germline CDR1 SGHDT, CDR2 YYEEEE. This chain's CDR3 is CASSLVGTATEAFF. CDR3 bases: TGTGCCAGCAGCTTGGTCGGGACCGCCACTGAAGCTTTCTTT.

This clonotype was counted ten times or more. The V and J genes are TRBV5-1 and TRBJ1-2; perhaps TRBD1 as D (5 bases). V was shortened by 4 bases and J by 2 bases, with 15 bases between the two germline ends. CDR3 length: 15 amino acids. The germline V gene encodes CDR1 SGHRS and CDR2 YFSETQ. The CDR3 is CASSPGDGGNYGYTF. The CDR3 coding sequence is TGCGCCAGCAGCCCCGGTGACGGGGGGAACTATGGCTACACCTTC.

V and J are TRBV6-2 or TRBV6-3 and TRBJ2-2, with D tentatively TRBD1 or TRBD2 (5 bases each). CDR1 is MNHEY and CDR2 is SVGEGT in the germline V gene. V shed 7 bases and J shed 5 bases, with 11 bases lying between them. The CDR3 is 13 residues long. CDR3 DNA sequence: TGTGCCAGCACCCGGGGCGATACCGGGGAGCTGTTTTTT. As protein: CASTRGDTGELFF.

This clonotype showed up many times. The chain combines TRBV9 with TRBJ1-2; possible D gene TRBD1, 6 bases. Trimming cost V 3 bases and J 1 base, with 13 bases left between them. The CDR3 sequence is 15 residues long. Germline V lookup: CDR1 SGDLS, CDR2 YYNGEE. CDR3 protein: CASSGLDSFNYGYTF. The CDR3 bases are TGTGCCAGCAGCGGATTGGACAGCTTTAACTATGGCTACACCTTC.

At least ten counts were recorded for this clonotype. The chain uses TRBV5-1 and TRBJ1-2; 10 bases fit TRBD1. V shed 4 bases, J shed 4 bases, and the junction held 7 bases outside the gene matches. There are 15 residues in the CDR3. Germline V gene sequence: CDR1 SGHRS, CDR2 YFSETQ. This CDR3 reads CASSLAGTGVYGYTF. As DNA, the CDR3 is TGCGCCAGCAGCCTCGCTGGGACAGGGGTCTATGGCTACACCTTC.

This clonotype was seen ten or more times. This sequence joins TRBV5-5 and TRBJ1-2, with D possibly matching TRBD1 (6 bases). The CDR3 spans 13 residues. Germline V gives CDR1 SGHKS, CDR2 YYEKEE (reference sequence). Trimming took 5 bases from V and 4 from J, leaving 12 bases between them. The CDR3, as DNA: TGTGCCAGCAGTTCCGACAGGTTCTATGGCTACACCTTC. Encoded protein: CASSSDRFYGYTF.

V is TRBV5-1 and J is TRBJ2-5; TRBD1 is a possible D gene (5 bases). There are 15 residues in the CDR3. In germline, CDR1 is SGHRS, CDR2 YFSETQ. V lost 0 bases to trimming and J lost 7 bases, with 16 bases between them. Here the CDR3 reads CASSLGDLGAGTQYF. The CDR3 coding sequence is TGCGCCAGCAGCTTGGGGGATCTAGGGGCCGGGACCCAGTACTTC.

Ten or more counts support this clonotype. In DNA, the CDR3 is TGTGCCATCATTGGGTCAGGGGAGGAGACTTACGAGCAGTACTTC. Translation gives CAIIGSGEETYEQYF. The V call is TRBV10-3, the J call TRBJ2-7; TRBD1 or TRBD2 may be the D gene (6 bases each). The CDR3 sequence is 15 residues long. V dropped 7 bases and J dropped 4 bases, with 20 bases sitting between them. The germline CDR1 and CDR2 sequences are ENHRY and SYGVKD.

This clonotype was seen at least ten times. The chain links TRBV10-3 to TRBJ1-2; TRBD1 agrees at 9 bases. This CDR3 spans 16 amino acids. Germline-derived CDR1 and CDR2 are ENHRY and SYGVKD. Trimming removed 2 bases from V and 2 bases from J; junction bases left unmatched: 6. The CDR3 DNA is TGTGCCATCAGTGAGCCTAGCGGACAGGGGAACTATGGCTACACCTTC. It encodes CAISEPSGQGNYGYTF.

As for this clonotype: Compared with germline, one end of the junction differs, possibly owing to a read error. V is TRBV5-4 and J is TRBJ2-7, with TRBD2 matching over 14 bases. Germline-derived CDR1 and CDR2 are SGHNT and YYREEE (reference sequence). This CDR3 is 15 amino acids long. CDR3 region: CASSELGLAGGTPSF. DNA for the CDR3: TGTGCCAGCAGCGAACTCGGACTAGCGGGAGGAACTCCAAGCTTC. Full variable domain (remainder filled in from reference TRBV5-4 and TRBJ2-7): ETGVTQSPTHLIKTRGQQVTLRCSSQSGHNTVSWYQQALGQGPQFIFQYYREEENGRGNFPPRFSGLQFPNYSSELNVNALELDDSALYLCASSELGLAGGTPSFGPGTRLTVT.

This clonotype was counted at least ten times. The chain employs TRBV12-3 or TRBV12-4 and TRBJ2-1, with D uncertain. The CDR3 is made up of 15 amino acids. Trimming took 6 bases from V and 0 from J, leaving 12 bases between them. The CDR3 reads CASRAQVGSYNEQFF. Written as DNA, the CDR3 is TGTGCCAGCAGGGCGCAGGTCGGCTCCTACAATGAGCAGTTCTTC.